This T cell receptor beta chain was obtained from a study of cytomegalovirus exposure and HLA in healthy donors. This table comes from immunoSEQ multiplex PCR, and its TCRdb copy is limited to in-frame clones, with some not included. The sample holds about 220,000 clones, about 93% seen once. Germline V gene sequence: CDR1 WSHSY, CDR2 SAAADI. This CDR3 comprises 11 residues. In the case of this clone: An end of the junction differs from the germline gene, which may be a read error.

The receptor comes from a young woman in good health and CMV-seronegative. Material: PBMCs. V and J are TRBV10-2 and TRBJ2-7; 14 bases match TRBD2. The CDR3 coding sequence is TGCGCCAGCCACGGGACTAGCGGGAGTTGGTTC. It yields the protein CASHGTSGSWF.